Each of the 26 T cell receptor beta chains below was sequenced from the same sample in a study of blood T cell repertoires in COVID-19. Profiling relied on immunoSEQ multiplex PCR, and the TCRdb table lists in-frame clones only, not all of them. The sample includes about 460,000 clones, less than 90% of them seen just once. Sequenced input: PBMCs or T cells enriched from blood (not recorded which). Receptors originate from a woman in her fifties or sixties who had recovered from COVID-19.

The rearrangement links TRBV4-2 to TRBJ2-7; possibly TRBD1 for D (5 bases). Germline lookup yields CDR1 LGHNA and CDR2 YNFKEQ. This CDR3 has 14 residues. V was cut by 5 bases and J by 2 bases, with 13 bases left in between. CDR3 protein: CASSSPVDTYEQYF. CDR3 in DNA: TGTGCCAGCAGCTCCCCAGTGGACACCTACGAGCAGTACTTC.

The chain combines TRBV2 with TRBJ1-5; 7 bases agree with TRBD1. Germline V gene data show CDR1 as SNHLY and CDR2 as FYNNEI. This CDR3 has 14 amino acids. V lost 4 bases, J lost 2 bases, and 2 bases stayed unmatched. The CDR3 sequence: CASSVDRGNQPQHF. In DNA, the CDR3 is TGTGCCAGCAGTGTCGACAGGGGCAATCAGCCCCAGCATTTT.

This clone was counted once. The chain recombines TRBV5-6 with TRBJ2-7, with D perhaps matching TRBD2 (5 bases). The ends were cut back, 1 base at V and 0 bases at J, with 8 bases in the middle. The germline V gene encodes CDR1 SGHDT and CDR2 YYEEEE. The CDR3 covers 14 residues. The CDR3: CASSLLGSSYEQYV. CDR3 coding DNA: TGTGCCAGCAGCTTGTTGGGGAGCTCCTACGAGCAGTACGTC.

The chain uses TRBV4-1 and TRBJ2-6, with D possibly matching TRBD2 (5 bases). CDR1 and CDR2 (germline): MGHRA, YSYEKL. The CDR3 loop spans 17 amino acids. Trimming stripped 4 bases from V and 0 bases from J, with 13 bases between. CDR3 in amino acids: CASSPGVGSSGANVLTF. As DNA, the CDR3 is TGCGCCAGCAGCCCCGGGGTAGGGAGCTCTGGGGCCAACGTCCTGACTTTC.

The chain links TRBV25-1 to TRBJ1-6; 11 bases are a match to TRBD1. Germline V CDR1 and CDR2: MGHDK, SYGVNS. The CDR3 sequence is 16 residues long. The J segment lost 6 bases and the V segment lost 1 base, leaving 2 bases of the junction unmatched. In nucleotides, the CDR3 is TGTGCCAGCAGTGAATTGGGGACAGGGGGTAATTCACCCCTCCACTTT. Its translation is CASSELGTGGNSPLHF.

The chain combines TRBV25-1 with TRBJ1-6; 7 bases match TRBD1. J lost 7 bases, V lost 2 bases, and 5 bases had no gene match. The length of the CDR3 is 15 residues. Germline-derived CDR1 and CDR2 are MGHDK and SYGVNS. DNA for the CDR3: TGTGCCAGCAGTGAAATCACAGGGGTGAATTCACCCCTCCACTTT. Encoded protein: CASSEITGVNSPLHF.

The V gene is TRBV4-1, the J gene TRBJ1-2; 10 nucleotides align to TRBD1. Germline trimming cut 3 bases from V and 0 bases from J; bases unmatched to any gene: 10. Germline CDR1 MGHRA, CDR2 YSYEKL. The CDR3 length is 18 residues. The CDR3, as DNA: TGCGCCAGCAGCCATAGCAGCGGACAGGGGGGAGCTAACTATGGCTACACCTTC. Translated, it gives CASSHSSGQGGANYGYTF.

This clone appeared a single time. The chain carries TRBV6-1 and TRBJ2-5, with 7 nucleotides matching TRBD1. There are 15 residues in the CDR3. Germline CDR1 MNHNS, CDR2 SASEGT. V dropped 1 base and J dropped 6; count of bases not matched to a gene: 8. The DNA for the CDR3 is TGTGCCAGCAGTGAAGTGGCAGGGGGTTGGAAGACCCAGTACTTC. As protein: CASSEVAGGWKTQYF.

The chain carries TRBV5-1 and TRBJ2-2; 7 nucleotides match TRBD1. The CDR3 is 14 amino acids. The germline V gene encodes CDR1 SGHRS and CDR2 YFSETQ. V shed 2 bases, J shed 5 bases, and the junction held 3 bases outside the gene matches. The DNA for the CDR3 is TGCGCCAGCAGCTTCCAACAGGGGACCGGGGAGCTGTTTTTT. Translating gives CASSFQQGTGELFF. The variable domain in full, completed from reference TRBV5-1 and TRBJ2-2, reads KAGVTQTPRYLIKTRGQQVTLSCSPISGHRSVSWYQQTPGQGLQFLFEYFSETQRNKGNFPGRFSGRQFSNSRSEMNVSTLELGDSALYLCASSFQQGTGELFFGEGSRLTVL.

Comment on this clone: A much larger clone lies a single base off, so this may be a read error. V gene TRBV9 combines with J gene TRBJ2-2; TRBD1 aligns across 7 bases. Per germline, CDR1 SGDLS and CDR2 YYNGEE. The CDR3 consists of 15 residues. V lost 2 bases, J lost 0 bases, and 1 base stayed unmatched. The CDR3 region is CASSVTGANTGELFF. CDR3 DNA: TGTGCCAGCAGCGTTACAGGGGCGAACACCGGGGAGCTGTTTTTT.

The chain uses TRBV5-1 and TRBJ1-2; 10 bases match TRBD1. The length of the CDR3 is 15 residues. V trimming: 4 bases; J trimming: 3 bases; junction bases outside the gene matches: 6. Germline CDR1 is SGHRS and CDR2 is YFSETQ. The CDR3 DNA reads TGCGCCAGCAGCCTGACAGGGGGCGATTACTATGGCTACACCTTC. Translating gives CASSLTGGDYYGYTF.

In its sample, this clone was seen once. The chain couples TRBV3-1 (or the pseudogene TRBV3-2) to TRBJ2-3; possible D gene TRBD2, 6 bases. The CDR3 covers 15 residues. Germline V gene sequence: CDR1 LGHDT, CDR2 YNNKEL (reference sequence). Trimming took 1 base from V and 3 from J, leaving 11 bases between them. The CDR3 DNA reads TGTGCCAGCAGCCAAGCGGGGGTAGGGACAGATACGCAGTATTTT. Protein: CASSQAGVGTDTQYF.

The chain is built from TRBV6-5 and TRBJ1-1, with TRBD1 identical over 9 bases. V was clipped by 0 bases and J by 4 bases; unmatched bases: 6. This CDR3 has 16 residues. Looked up from germline, CDR1 is MNHEY and CDR2 is SVGAGI. CDR3 sequence reads: CASSYSSGTGSTEAFF. DNA for the CDR3: TGTGCCAGCAGTTACTCGAGTGGGACAGGGAGCACTGAAGCTTTCTTT.

V and J are TRBV9 and TRBJ1-6; 9 bases are a match to TRBD1. This CDR3 spans 16 amino acids. V lost 4 bases to trimming and J lost 6 bases; unmatched junction nucleotides: 8. Germline CDR1 is SGDLS and CDR2 is YYNGEE. CDR3 in DNA: TGTGCCAGCAGCCCGAGTGGGACAGGGCCTAATTCACCCCTCCACTTT. Residues: CASSPSGTGPNSPLHF.

The chain joins TRBV2 to TRBJ1-4; maybe TRBD1 (6 bases). The germline CDR1 and CDR2 sequences are SNHLY and FYNNEI. Between the trimmed V and J ends, which lost 8 bases and 5 bases, there was a span of 12 bases. The CDR3 runs to 13 residues. The DNA of the CDR3 is TGTGCCAGCTTCGACAGGAGGAATGAAAAACTGTTTTTT. The encoded protein is CASFDRRNEKLFF.

This chain connects TRBV2 to TRBJ2-2; 9 positions agree with TRBD1. Unmatched junction bases numbered 9, after V lost 8 bases and J lost 5 bases. Germline V gene data show CDR1 as SNHLY and CDR2 as FYNNEI. CDR3 length equals 15 residues. The CDR3 protein is CASVTGGAGTGELFF. CDR3 bases: TGTGCCAGCGTCACAGGGGGCGCCGGGACCGGGGAGCTGTTTTTT. Full variable domain (missing parts from reference TRBV2 and TRBJ2-2): EPEVTQTPSHQVTQMGQEVILRCVPISNHLYFYWYRQILGQKVEFLVSFYNNEISEKSEIFDDQFSVERPDGSNFTLKIRSTKLEDSAMYFCASVTGGAGTGELFFGEGSRLTVL.

The gene calls are TRBV27 and TRBJ1-1, with 9 bases aligning to TRBD1. The CDR3 spans 15 residues. Germline lookup yields CDR1 MNHEY and CDR2 SMNVEV (reference sequence). V shed 7 bases and J 4 bases; nucleotides not matched to a gene: 10. The CDR3 sequence: CASTMRQGGSTEAFF. CDR3 nucleotides: TGTGCCAGCACTATGAGACAGGGGGGCTCCACTGAAGCTTTCTTT.

This clone came up once. The chain employs TRBV27 and TRBJ2-1; 8 bases line up with TRBD2. The CDR3 runs 13 residues. CDR1 MNHEY and CDR2 SMNVEV come from the germline V gene (reference sequence). The J segment lost 12 bases and the V segment lost 5 bases, leaving 9 bases of the junction unmatched. The CDR3 sequence: CASSPGLVGGQFF. Written as DNA, the CDR3 is TGTGCCAGCAGTCCGGGACTAGTAGGCGGGCAGTTCTTC.

The chain couples TRBV11-3 to TRBJ2-3, with D uncertain. Germline CDR1 is SGHNT and CDR2 is YENEEA. This CDR3 has 14 amino acids. The V and J ends lost 4 bases and 0 bases respectively, with 8 bases between them. The CDR3 nucleotides are TGTGCCAGCAGCTCGCGCTCTAGCACAGATACGCAGTATTTT. Amino acid sequence: CASSSRSSTDTQYF. Looking up the rest from reference TRBV11-3 and TRBJ2-3 gives the full variable domain: EAGVVQSPRYKIIEKKQPVAFWCNPISGHNTLYWYLQNLGQGPELLIRYENEEAVDDSQLPKDRFSAERLKGVDSTLKIQPAELGDSAVYLCASSSRSSTDTQYFGPGTRLTVL.

The chain has TRBV6-5 and TRBJ2-1; TRBD1 matches 8 bases. This CDR3 has 13 residues. Trimming at V came to 7 bases and at J to 9 bases, leaving 8 bases not matched to a gene. Germline CDR1 reads MNHEY; CDR2 reads SVGAGI. CDR3 sequence: CASKQDRVSEQFF. The DNA for the CDR3 is TGTGCCAGCAAACAGGACAGGGTGAGTGAGCAGTTCTTC.

This rearrangement joins TRBV5-1 to TRBJ2-2; 8 bases agree with TRBD2. Trimming at V came to 2 bases and at J to 4 bases, leaving 4 bases not matched to a gene. The CDR3 loop spans 15 amino acids. The V gene's germline CDR1 is SGHRS and CDR2 YFSETQ. The CDR3 DNA reads as TGCGCCAGCAGCTTATCCGGGAGGGTCACCGGGGAGCTGTTTTTT. This gives the protein CASSLSGRVTGELFF.

The rearrangement joins TRBV12-5 to TRBJ1-2; D is perhaps TRBD1 (6 bases). Deletions cut 3 bases from V and 7 bases from J, with 12 bases between. This CDR3 is 13 amino acids long. CDR1 is LGHNT, CDR2 FRNRAP, per germline. CDR3 amino acids: CASGFWGRGGYTF. CDR3 in DNA: TGTGCTAGTGGTTTTTGGGGGCGAGGTGGCTACACCTTC.

This chain joins TRBV19 and TRBJ1-6; D unresolved. Germline-derived CDR1 and CDR2 are LNHDA and SQIVND (reference sequence). CDR3 size: 14 residues. Between the trimmed V and J ends, which lost 0 bases and 5 bases, there was a span of 5 bases. This CDR3 reads CASSIEADNSPLHF. Here the CDR3 DNA reads TGTGCCAGTAGTATAGAAGCCGATAATTCACCCCTCCACTTT. The complete variable domain, with remaining parts taken from reference TRBV19 and TRBJ1-6, reads DGGITQSPKYLFRKEGQNVTLSCEQNLNHDAMYWYRQDPGQGLRLIYYSQIVNDFQKGDIAEGYSVSREKKESFPLTVTSAQKNPTAFYLCASSIEADNSPLHFGNGTRLTVT.

A remark on this clone: A read error may account for a junction end that differs from germline. V and J are TRBV5-1 and TRBJ2-3, with TRBD2 as a possible D gene (5 bases). CDR1 SGHRS and CDR2 YFSETQ come from the germline V gene. CDR3 length equals 15 residues. CDR3 in amino acids: CASSWRAEEPDTQYF. The DNA of the CDR3 is TGCGCCAGTAGCTGGCGGGCCGAAGAGCCAGATACGCAGTATTTT.

The rearrangement joins TRBV11-2 to TRBJ2-7, with 8 bases identical to TRBD1. Germline V gene lookup returns CDR1 SGHAT and CDR2 FQNNGV. V shed 2 bases and J 8 bases; nucleotides not matched to a gene: 5. The CDR3 has 13 residues. CDR3 in amino acids: CASSLSRTGKQYV. In nucleotides, the CDR3 is TGTGCCAGCAGCTTATCCCGGACAGGGAAGCAGTACGTC.

The chain is built from TRBV5-1 and TRBJ1-1, with 10 nucleotides matching TRBD1. CDR1 SGHRS and CDR2 YFSETQ come from the germline V gene. The CDR3 is 15 amino acids. The trim removed 3 bases at V and 0 bases at J, leaving 2 bases unmatched. The CDR3 loop is CASSSGQGMNTEAFF. CDR3 nucleotides: TGCGCCAGCAGCTCGGGACAGGGGATGAACACTGAAGCTTTCTTT.